The next 22 T cell receptor beta chains were all read from a single sample in a study of shared clonotypes between healthy human individuals. Terminally differentiated effector memory CD45RA+ cells were excluded by CCR7 positive selection of CD45RO-negative cells. Repertoires were generated with immunoSEQ multiplex PCR, while TCRdb's copy carries only in-frame clones and drops some. The sample includes 600,000 or so clones, 98% of them seen just once. Sequenced: naive CD8+ T cells sorted from blood. The source of these receptors is a man aged 25 to 40 in good health.

The genes are TRBV4-3 and TRBJ1-5; D might be TRBD1 (6 bases). The CDR3 contains 15 residues. The V end was cut by 4 bases, the J end by 3 bases, with 13 bases between. In germline, CDR1 is LGHNA, CDR2 YSLEER. The CDR3 DNA is TGCGCCAGCAGCCTAAACCAGGGGTACAATCAGCCCCAGCATTTT. Amino acids: CASSLNQGYNQPQHF.

This chain connects TRBV5-4 to TRBJ2-1, with D unresolved. Looked up from germline, CDR1 is SGHNT and CDR2 is YYREEE (reference sequence). This CDR3 contains 16 residues. With 0 bases removed from V and 0 bases from J, the gap between germline ends came to 10 bases. CDR3 loop: CASSLEAASSYNEQFF. The CDR3 DNA reads as TGTGCCAGCAGCTTGGAGGCTGCTAGCTCCTACAATGAGCAGTTCTTC.

This chain links TRBV7-2 with TRBJ2-2, with a possible D match to TRBD2 (6 bases). Trimming stripped 5 bases from V and 7 bases from J, with 20 bases between. CDR1 is SGHTA, CDR2 FQGNSA, per germline. The CDR3 totals 16 residues. The DNA for the CDR3 is TGTGCCAGCAGCCCCACGGGACTCCTCAAGATCGGGGAGCTGTTTTTT. This sequence encodes CASSPTGLLKIGELFF.

The chain links TRBV29-1 to TRBJ1-1; TRBD1 might be the D (5 bases). The CDR3 spans 13 residues. Deletions cut 5 bases from V and 5 bases from J, with 15 bases between. CDR1 SQVTM and CDR2 ANQGSEA come from the germline V gene. The CDR3 spells CSVNRDLGTEAFF. DNA of the CDR3: TGCAGCGTTAACCGGGACCTTGGGACTGAAGCTTTCTTT.

The chain couples TRBV6-1 to TRBJ1-1, with D perhaps matching TRBD1 (5 bases). Trimming stripped 8 bases from V and 4 bases from J, with 11 bases between. This CDR3 has 12 residues. Germline V gene data show CDR1 as MNHNS and CDR2 as SASEGT. The CDR3: CASLGTGTEAFF. The CDR3 nucleotides read TGTGCCAGCCTGGGGACGGGCACTGAAGCTTTCTTT.

In regard to this clone: The same CDR3 is also encoded by other DNA sequences in this sample. The gene calls are TRBV7-6 and TRBJ2-7; no clear D. V was shortened by 1 base and J by 4 bases, with 8 bases between the two germline ends. CDR3 length equals 13 residues. The V gene's germline CDR1 is SGHVS and CDR2 FNYEAQ. The CDR3 spells CASSLGASYEQYF. The CDR3 bases are TGTGCCAGCAGCTTAGGGGCATCGTACGAGCAGTACTTC.

The rearrangement uses TRBV7-3 and TRBJ2-1; D is possibly TRBD2 (6 bases). V lost 5 bases and J lost 7, with 15 bases in between. The CDR3 loop spans 14 amino acids. Germline V lookup: CDR1 SGHTA, CDR2 FQGTGA. The CDR3 DNA is TGTGCCAGCAGCCGACTAGAAGAAGGTAATGAGCAGTTCTTC. Residues: CASSRLEEGNEQFF.

The chain links TRBV30 to TRBJ2-7; D unresolved. Trimming took off 0 bases at V and 1 base at J, with 7 bases between the two ends. Germline V gene lookup returns CDR1 GTSNPN and CDR2 SVGIG (reference sequence). The CDR3 length is 13 residues. The DNA of the CDR3 is TGTGCCTGGAGTGTAAGTACTTCCTACGAGCAGTACTTC. The encoded protein is CAWSVSTSYEQYF.

The chain carries TRBV27 and TRBJ2-3; maybe TRBD2 (5 bases). The CDR3 totals 16 residues. V lost 4 bases and J lost 2, with 16 bases in between. Germline-derived CDR1 and CDR2 are MNHEY and SMNVEV (reference sequence). CDR3 nucleotide sequence: TGTGCCAGCAGTTGGGTCCGGGAAGGTCCCACAGATACGCAGTATTTT. Residues: CASSWVREGPTDTQYF.

The gene calls are TRBV5-4 and TRBJ2-6, with 7 nucleotides matching TRBD2. The CDR3 covers 17 residues. Germline CDR1 SGHNT, CDR2 YYREEE (reference sequence). V was clipped by 6 bases and J by 1 base; unmatched bases: 10. The CDR3 sequence: CASTSSGGGSGANVLTF. The CDR3, as DNA: TGTGCCAGCACCTCCTCTGGGGGGGGGTCTGGGGCCAACGTCCTGACTTTC.

This chain connects TRBV30 to TRBJ2-1; D is perhaps TRBD2 (6 bases). CDR1 is GTSNPN and CDR2 is SVGIG in the germline V gene (reference sequence). With 4 bases removed from V and 0 bases from J, the gap between germline ends came to 16 bases. This CDR3 contains 16 residues. CDR3 in amino acids: CAWIPSASPSYNEQFF. In DNA form, the CDR3 reads TGTGCCTGGATTCCTAGCGCCAGTCCCTCCTACAATGAGCAGTTCTTC.

The chain has TRBV5-5 and TRBJ2-3, with no clear D. V was clipped by 1 base and J by 1 base, with 7 bases between them. The germline V gene has CDR1 SGHKS and CDR2 YYEKEE (reference sequence). The CDR3 is 14 residues long. The CDR3 region is CASSLPVRTDTQYF. In DNA, the CDR3 is TGTGCCAGCAGCTTGCCGGTCCGCACAGATACGCAGTATTTT.

This clone appeared a single time. The CDR3 spells CASSPPAGGIEQYF. In DNA form, the CDR3 reads TGTGCCAGCAGCCCACCGGCGGGAGGGATCGAGCAGTACTTC. The chain links TRBV11-2 to TRBJ2-7, with 9 bases fitting TRBD2. Germline V gives CDR1 SGHAT, CDR2 FQNNGV. The length of the CDR3 is 14 residues. Trimming at V came to 5 bases and at J to 6 bases, leaving 8 bases not matched to a gene. The full variable domain, in which reference TRBV11-2 and TRBJ2-7 provide the parts outside the CDR3, is EAGVAQSPRYKIIEKRQSVAFWCNPISGHATLYWYQQILGQGPKLLIQFQNNGVVDDSQLPKDRFSAERLKGVDSTLKIQPAKLEDSAVYLCASSPPAGGIEQYFGPGTRLTVT.

V usage is TRBV7-9 and J usage is TRBJ1-1; tentatively, D is TRBD1 (6 bases). CDR1 is SEHNR, CDR2 FQNEAQ, per germline (reference sequence). The V end lost 0 bases, the J end lost 8 bases, and 7 bases lay between the germline ends. The CDR3 has 12 residues. CDR3 protein: CASSLADREAFF. CDR3 bases: TGTGCCAGCAGCTTAGCCGACAGGGAAGCTTTCTTT.

The rearrangement links TRBV7-2 to TRBJ2-1; possibly TRBD2 for D (5 bases). The CDR3 is made up of 11 amino acids. Germline lookup yields CDR1 SGHTA and CDR2 FQGNSA. Trimming took 5 bases from V and 9 from J, leaving 8 bases between them. The CDR3 DNA reads TGTGCCAGCAGCCCAAGCGGTGAGCAGTTCTTC. Protein product: CASSPSGEQFF.

The J gene is TRBJ1-5, the V gene TRBV21-1; the DNA was not used to check the table's D call, TRBD1. TRBV21-1 is deemed a pseudogene. The CDR3 has 19 amino acids. CDR3 sequence reads: CASSKVPRTGASPYQPQHF. In DNA form, the CDR3 reads TGTGCCAGCAGCAAAGTCCCGCGGACAGGGGCTTCCCCCTATCAGCCCCAGCATTTT.

The rearrangement joins TRBV28 to TRBJ2-1, with 7 bases fitting TRBD1. In germline, CDR1 is MDHEN, CDR2 SYDVKM. This CDR3 comprises 17 residues. V lost 4 bases, J lost 7 bases, and 16 bases stayed unmatched. The CDR3 nucleotides read TGTGCCAGCAGTTCCAGAATCACAGGGGCCCTTGGGAATGAGCAGTTCTTC. Protein: CASSSRITGALGNEQFF. The complete variable domain, with remaining parts taken from reference TRBV28 and TRBJ2-1, reads DVKVTQSSRYLVKRTGEKVFLECVQDMDHENMFWYRQDPGLGLRLIYFSYDVKMKEKGDIPEGYSVSREKKERFSLILESASTNQTSMYLCASSSRITGALGNEQFFGPGTRLTVL.

The chain carries TRBV7-9 and TRBJ2-7; D is perhaps TRBD2 (5 bases). V dropped 1 base and J dropped 6 bases, with 13 bases sitting between them. Germline CDR1 SEHNR, CDR2 FQNEAQ (reference sequence). There are 14 residues in the CDR3. The CDR3 reads CASSLVTRGAEQYF. The CDR3 bases are TGTGCCAGCAGCTTAGTCACTAGAGGAGCCGAGCAGTACTTC.

The V and J genes are TRBV15 and TRBJ2-2; D call uncertain. V was shortened by 3 bases and J by 3 bases, with 5 bases between the two germline ends. The CDR3 totals 13 residues. Germline CDR1 LNHNV, CDR2 YYDKDF (reference sequence). Here the CDR3 DNA reads TGTGCCACCAGCAGGGTCTACACCGGGGAGCTGTTTTTT. Its protein product is CATSRVYTGELFF.

The CDR3, as DNA: TGTGCCAGCAGCCCCCCCCGGGGGGCCTACGAGCAGTACTTC. Translating it yields CASSPPRGAYEQYF. V usage is TRBV7-9 and J usage is TRBJ2-7; the match to TRBD2 covers 7 bases. J lost 2 bases, V lost 5 bases, and 6 bases had no gene match. The germline gives CDR1 SEHNR, CDR2 FQNEAQ (reference sequence). The CDR3 spans 14 residues.

V is TRBV9 and J is TRBJ2-7; 8 bases agree with TRBD1. Per germline, CDR1 SGDLS and CDR2 YYNGEE. This CDR3 comprises 13 residues. After removal of 3 bases from V and 2 bases from J, the junction contained 1 base not matched to a gene. The CDR3 spells CASSEGQAYEQYF. The DNA for the CDR3 is TGTGCCAGCAGCGAGGGACAGGCCTACGAGCAGTACTTC.

This sequence joins TRBV30 and TRBJ2-1, with D unresolved. V was shortened by 0 bases and J by 9 bases, with 6 bases between the two germline ends. Germline V gene sequence: CDR1 GTSNPN, CDR2 SVGIG (reference sequence). There are 11 residues in the CDR3. The CDR3: CAWSVDGEQFF. The CDR3 nucleotides read TGTGCCTGGAGTGTAGACGGTGAGCAGTTCTTC.